This T cell receptor beta chain came from a study of T-cell memory formation after mild COVID-19. Turning to the study itself: In these data, TCR clusters were largely donor specific. Study observations and caveats: Some clones that responded turned up in pre-infection memory, which suggests that cross-reactive memory joined in. The main location of contracting CD4+ clones was CM and EM, and that of contracting CD8+ clones was EMRA.

MiXCR, applied by TCRdb to the 5' RACE reads, yields one record per CDR3 protein. The sample has 110,000 or so distinct CDR3 sequences; about 24% are singletons. As regards this clonotype: What it binds is unknown.

The origin of this receptor is a man younger than 35 who had mild COVID-19 (a few samples of this study predate the infection). Cell type and time point are not known. The sample consisted of PBMCs or a T cell subset sorted from them (not recorded which).

CDR3 loop: CASSYTGPFNEQFF. The CDR3 DNA sequence: TGTGCCAGCAGTTACACCGGACCCTTCAATGAGCAGTTCTTC. This chain uses TRBV6-5 with TRBJ2-1; no clear D gene. The CDR3 runs 14 residues. Germline V lookup: CDR1 MNHEY, CDR2 SVGAGI. Trimming shortened V by 2 bases and J by 6 bases, and 11 bases separated the two germline ends.